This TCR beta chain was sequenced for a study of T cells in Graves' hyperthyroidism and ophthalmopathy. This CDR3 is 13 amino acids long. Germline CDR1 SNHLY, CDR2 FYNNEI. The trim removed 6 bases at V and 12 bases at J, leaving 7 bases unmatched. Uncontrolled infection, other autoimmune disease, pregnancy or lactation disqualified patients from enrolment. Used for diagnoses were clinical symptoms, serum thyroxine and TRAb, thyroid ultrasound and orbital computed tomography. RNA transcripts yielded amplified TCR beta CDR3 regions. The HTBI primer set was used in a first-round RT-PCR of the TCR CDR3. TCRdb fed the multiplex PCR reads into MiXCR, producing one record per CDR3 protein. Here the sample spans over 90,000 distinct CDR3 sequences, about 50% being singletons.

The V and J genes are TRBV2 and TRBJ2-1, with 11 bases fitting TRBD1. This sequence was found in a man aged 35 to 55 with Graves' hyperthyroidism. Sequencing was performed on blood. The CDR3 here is CASRVGTGGGQFF. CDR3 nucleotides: TGTGCCAGCAGAGTTGGGACAGGGGGGGGGCAGTTCTTC.